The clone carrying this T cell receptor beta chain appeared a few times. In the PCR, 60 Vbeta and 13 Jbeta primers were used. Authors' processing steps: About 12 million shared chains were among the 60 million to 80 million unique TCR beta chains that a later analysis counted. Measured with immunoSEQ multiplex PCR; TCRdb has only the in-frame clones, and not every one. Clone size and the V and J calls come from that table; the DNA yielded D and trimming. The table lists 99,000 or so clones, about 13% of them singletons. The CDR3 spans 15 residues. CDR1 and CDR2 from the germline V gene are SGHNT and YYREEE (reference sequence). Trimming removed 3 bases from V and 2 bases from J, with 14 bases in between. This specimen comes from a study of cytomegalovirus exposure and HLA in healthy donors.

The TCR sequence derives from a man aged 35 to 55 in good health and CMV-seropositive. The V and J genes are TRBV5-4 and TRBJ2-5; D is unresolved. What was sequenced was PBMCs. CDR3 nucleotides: TGTGCCAGCAGCTCATGGGTGGAGCCTCAAGAGACCCAGTACTTC. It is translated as CASSSWVEPQETQYF.